This passage covers 9 T cell receptor beta chains from one sample sequenced in a study of T cells in Graves' hyperthyroidism and ophthalmopathy. RNA transcripts gave rise to amplified TCR beta CDR3 regions. When the TCR CDR3 underwent first-round RT-PCR, the HTBI primer set was used. TCRdb used MiXCR to reprocess the multiplex PCR reads, holding one entry per CDR3 protein. This table has some 570,000 distinct CDR3 sequences, over 12% appearing once. Sequencing input: blood. These receptors all stem from a young woman with Graves' ophthalmopathy.

The rearrangement joins TRBV6-2 or TRBV6-3 to TRBJ2-7, with TRBD2 as a possible D gene (6 bases). The V and J ends lost 4 bases and 3 bases respectively, with 19 bases between them. Per germline, CDR1 MNHEY and CDR2 SVGEGT. The CDR3 is made up of 16 amino acids. This CDR3 is CASSLQGGPGGYEQYF. DNA of the CDR3: TGTGCCAGCAGTTTGCAGGGAGGACCGGGCGGCTACGAGCAGTACTTC.

This clonotype was seen a few times. V is TRBV7-9 and J is TRBJ2-3; 10 bases align to TRBD2. The length of the CDR3 is 15 residues. Germline assignment: CDR1 SEHNR and CDR2 FQNEAQ (reference sequence). Trimming removed 5 bases from V and 2 bases from J; junction bases left unmatched: 4. CDR3 nucleotide sequence: TGTGCCAGCAGCGTTAGCGGGAGGTACACAGATACGCAGTATTTT. This gives the protein CASSVSGRYTDTQYF.

This clonotype was observed at least ten times. The chain recombines TRBV7-8 with TRBJ2-7; no reliable D call. Trimming took 2 bases from V and 5 from J, leaving 13 bases between them. CDR3 size: 14 residues. Germline CDR1 SGHVS, CDR2 FQNEAQ. This CDR3 is CASSLHSKENEQYF. In DNA form, the CDR3 reads TGTGCCAGCAGCTTACATTCTAAGGAAAACGAGCAGTACTTC. The full variable domain, rest sourced from reference TRBV7-8 and TRBJ2-7, is GAGVSQSPRYKVAKRGQDVALRCDPISGHVSLFWYQQALGQGPEFLTYFQNEAQLDKSGLPSDRFFAERPEGSVSTLKIQRTQQEDSAVYLCASSLHSKENEQYFGPGTRLTVT.

The table lists this clonotype with many counts. The chain carries TRBV27 and TRBJ2-2, with 10 bases matching TRBD1. The ends lost 8 bases at V and 4 bases at J; junction bases unmatched: 1. Germline V CDR1 and CDR2: MNHEY, SMNVEV (reference sequence). The CDR3 consists of 13 residues. CDR3 sequence reads: CASGQGGTGELFF. The CDR3 DNA sequence: TGTGCCAGCGGACAGGGGGGCACCGGGGAGCTGTTTTTT.

This clonotype occurred many times. V and J are TRBV29-1 and TRBJ1-1; possibly TRBD1 for D (5 bases). The CDR3 consists of 12 residues. V lost 6 bases, J lost 0 bases, and 8 bases lay in between. Germline CDR1 reads SQVTM; CDR2 reads ANQGSEA. CDR3 sequence: CSVETVNTEAFF. In nucleotides, the CDR3 is TGCAGCGTAGAGACAGTGAACACTGAAGCTTTCTTT.

This clonotype occurred many times. V and J are TRBV7-2 and TRBJ2-3; D is unresolved. Between the trimmed V and J ends, which lost 5 bases and 2 bases, there was a span of 14 bases. CDR1 and CDR2 from the germline V gene are SGHTA and FQGNSA. The CDR3 contains 15 residues. The CDR3 nucleotides are TGTGCCAGCAGCCTCCGATGGACCGTCACAGATACGCAGTATTTT. It yields the protein CASSLRWTVTDTQYF. Combining the CDR3 with reference TRBV7-2 and TRBJ2-3 gives the whole variable domain GAGVSQSPSNKVTEKGKDVELRCDPISGHTALYWYRQSLGQGLEFLIYFQGNSAPDKSGLPSDRFSAERTGGSVSTLTIQRTQQEDSAVYLCASSLRWTVTDTQYFGPGTRLTVL.

The table lists this clonotype with many counts. The J gene is TRBJ2-7, the V gene TRBV27; no reliable D call. V lost 4 bases and J 5 bases, leaving 9 bases between the germline ends. Looked up from germline, CDR1 is MNHEY and CDR2 is SMNVEV (reference sequence). CDR3 length equals 12 residues. The CDR3, as DNA: TGTGCCAGCAGTTCAGATTGGGACGAGCAGTACTTC. It yields the protein CASSSDWDEQYF.

As to this clonotype: A much larger clone lies one base from this, so it may be a read error. This chain links TRBV2 with TRBJ2-2, with a possible D match to TRBD2 (5 bases). The CDR3 loop spans 14 amino acids. Looked up from germline, CDR1 is SNHLY and CDR2 is FYNNEI. The CDR3 spells CASSPTVTTGELLF. As DNA, the CDR3 is TGTGCCAGCAGTCCGACTGTCACCACCGGGGAGCTGCTTTTT. Looking up the rest from reference TRBV2 and TRBJ2-2 gives the full variable domain: EPEVTQTPSHQVTQMGQEVILRCVPISNHLYFYWYRQILGQKVEFLVSFYNNEISEKSEIFDDQFSVERPDGSNFTLKIRSTKLEDSAMYFCASSPTVTTGELLFGEGSRLTVL.

This clonotype was counted many times. The chain joins TRBV12-3 or TRBV12-4 to TRBJ2-7, with D possibly matching TRBD2 (5 bases). Trimming shortened V by 1 base and J by 0 bases, and 13 bases separated the two germline ends. The CDR3 is 16 amino acids. CDR3 amino acids: CASSLEFMGSSYEQYF. The CDR3 DNA is TGTGCCAGCAGTTTAGAGTTCATGGGGAGCTCCTACGAGCAGTACTTC.